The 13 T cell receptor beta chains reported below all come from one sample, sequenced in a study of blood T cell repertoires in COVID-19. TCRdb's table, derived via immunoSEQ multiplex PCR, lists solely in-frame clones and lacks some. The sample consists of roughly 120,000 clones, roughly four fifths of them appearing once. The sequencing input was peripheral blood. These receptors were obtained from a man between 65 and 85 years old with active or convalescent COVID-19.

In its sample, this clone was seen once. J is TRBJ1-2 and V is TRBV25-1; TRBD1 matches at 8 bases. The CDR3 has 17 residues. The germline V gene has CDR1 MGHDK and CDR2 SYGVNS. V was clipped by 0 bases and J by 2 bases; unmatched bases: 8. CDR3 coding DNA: TGTGCCAGCAGTGAATATATCGGACAGGGCGAGAACTATGGCTACACCTTC. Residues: CASSEYIGQGENYGYTF.

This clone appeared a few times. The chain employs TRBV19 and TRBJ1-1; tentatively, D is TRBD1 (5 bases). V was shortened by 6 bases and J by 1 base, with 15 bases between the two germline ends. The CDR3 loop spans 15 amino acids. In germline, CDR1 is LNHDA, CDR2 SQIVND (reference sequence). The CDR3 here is CASRGRGAENTEAFF. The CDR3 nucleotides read TGTGCCAGTAGAGGGAGGGGCGCAGAGAACACTGAAGCTTTCTTT.

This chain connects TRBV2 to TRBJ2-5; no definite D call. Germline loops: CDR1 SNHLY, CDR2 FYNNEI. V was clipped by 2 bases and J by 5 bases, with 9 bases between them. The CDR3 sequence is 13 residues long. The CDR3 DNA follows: TGTGCCAGCAGTGAACTCCCCGGGGAGACCCAGTACTTC. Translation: CASSELPGETQYF.

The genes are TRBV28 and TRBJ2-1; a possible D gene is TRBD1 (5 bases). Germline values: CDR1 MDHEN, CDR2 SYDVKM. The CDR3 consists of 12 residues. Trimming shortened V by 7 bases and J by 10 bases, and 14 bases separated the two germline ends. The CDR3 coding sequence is TGTGCCAGCAAGGAAGGGGCAGGGGAGCAGTTCTTC. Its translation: CASKEGAGEQFF.

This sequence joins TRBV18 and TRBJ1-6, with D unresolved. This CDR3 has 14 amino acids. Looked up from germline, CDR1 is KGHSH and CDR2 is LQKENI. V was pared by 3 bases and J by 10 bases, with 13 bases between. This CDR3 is CASSPGATGSPLHF. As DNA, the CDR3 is TGTGCCAGCTCACCGGGCGCCACGGGGTCACCCCTCCACTTT.

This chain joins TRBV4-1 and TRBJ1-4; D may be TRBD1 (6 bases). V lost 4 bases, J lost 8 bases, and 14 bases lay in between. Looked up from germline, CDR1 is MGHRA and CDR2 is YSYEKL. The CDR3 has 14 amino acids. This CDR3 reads CASSLRGASEKLFF. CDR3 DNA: TGCGCCAGCAGCCTTCGGGGGGCTAGCGAAAAACTGTTTTTT.

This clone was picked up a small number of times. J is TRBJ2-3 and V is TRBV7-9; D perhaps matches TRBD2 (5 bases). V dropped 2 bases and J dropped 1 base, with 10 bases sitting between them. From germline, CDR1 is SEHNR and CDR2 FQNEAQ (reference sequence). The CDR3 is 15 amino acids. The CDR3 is CASSLSAGRTDTQYF. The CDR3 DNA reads TGTGCCAGCAGCTTAAGTGCGGGCCGCACAGATACGCAGTATTTT.

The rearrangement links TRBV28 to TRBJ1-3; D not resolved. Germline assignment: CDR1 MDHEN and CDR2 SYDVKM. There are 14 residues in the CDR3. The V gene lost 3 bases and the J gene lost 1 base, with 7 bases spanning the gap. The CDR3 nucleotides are TGTGCCAGCAGTTTTGCGGGATCTGGAAACACCATATATTTT. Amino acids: CASSFAGSGNTIYF.

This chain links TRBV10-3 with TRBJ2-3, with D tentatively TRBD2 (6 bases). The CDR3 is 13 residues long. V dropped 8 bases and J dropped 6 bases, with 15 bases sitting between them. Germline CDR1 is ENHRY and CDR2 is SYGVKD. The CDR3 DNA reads TGTGCCATCGGGTTGGGCGGAGGGGATACGCAGTATTTT. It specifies CAIGLGGGDTQYF.

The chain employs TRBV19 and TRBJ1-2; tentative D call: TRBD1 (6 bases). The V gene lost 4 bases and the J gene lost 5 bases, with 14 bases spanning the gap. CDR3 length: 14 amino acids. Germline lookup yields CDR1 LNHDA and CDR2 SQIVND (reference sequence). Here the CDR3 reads CASSTGRGQYGYTF. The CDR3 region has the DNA TGTGCCAGTAGTACAGGCAGGGGACAATATGGCTACACCTTC.

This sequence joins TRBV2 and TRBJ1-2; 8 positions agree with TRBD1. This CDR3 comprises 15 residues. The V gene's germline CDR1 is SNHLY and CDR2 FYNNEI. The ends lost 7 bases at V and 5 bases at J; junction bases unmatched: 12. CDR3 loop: CASTRRQGASYGYTF. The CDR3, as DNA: TGTGCCAGCACCCGAAGGCAGGGGGCCTCGTATGGCTACACCTTC.

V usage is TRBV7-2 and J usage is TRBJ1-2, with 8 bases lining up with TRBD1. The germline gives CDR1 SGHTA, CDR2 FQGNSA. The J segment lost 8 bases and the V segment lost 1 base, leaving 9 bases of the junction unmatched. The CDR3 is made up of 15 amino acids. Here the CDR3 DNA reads TGTGCCAGCAGCTTAGGGGGGGCGGACAGGGAAGGCTACACCTTC. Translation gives CASSLGGADREGYTF.

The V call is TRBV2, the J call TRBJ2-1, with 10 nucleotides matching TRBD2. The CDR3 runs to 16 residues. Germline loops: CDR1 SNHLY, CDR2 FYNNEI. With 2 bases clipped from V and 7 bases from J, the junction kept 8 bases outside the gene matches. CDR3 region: CASSEMTSGRGNEQFF. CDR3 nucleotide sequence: TGTGCCAGCAGTGAAATGACTAGCGGGCGAGGGAATGAGCAGTTCTTC.